The source of this T cell receptor beta chain is a study of T cells in tuberculosis. Produced via immunoSEQ multiplex PCR; TCRdb's table is partial and in-frame only. The top ten hold 17% of the sample, which has about 25,000 clones, roughly 92% seen once. Study outcomes and limitations: A GMM-specific repertoire classifier reached about 90% accuracy, AUROC about 0.9. Active tuberculosis patients had shorter CDR3-alpha; the beta difference was nonsignificant.

This clone was counted only a few times. Antigen unknown. This CDR3 has 15 amino acids. The V end was cut by 2 bases, the J end by 6 bases, with 16 bases between. Germline CDR1 and CDR2: SEHNR and FQNEAQ (reference sequence). This TCR was recovered from a donor aged 10-30 years with latent tuberculosis or without tuberculosis infection. Some clones in this sample may be carry-over from other donors' samples. The chain has TRBV7-9 and TRBJ1-2; weak D call: TRBD1 (6 bases). The sample was PBMCs. This CDR3 reads CASSLTAGALHGYTF. The CDR3 nucleotides are TGTGCCAGCAGCTTAACCGCGGGGGCCTTACATGGCTACACCTTC.